The 15 T cell receptor beta chains listed next were all sequenced from one sample in a study of T cells in tumors after PD-1 blockade. Assay: immunoSEQ multiplex PCR; the TCRdb copy retains only in-frame clones and omits some. The table includes 45,000 to 60,000 clones, more than 70% detected once. This specimen consisted of PBMCs, obtained before anti-PD-1 treatment. These receptors were obtained from a human donor with basal cell carcinoma.

The rearrangement uses TRBV28 and TRBJ2-3; 7 bases are shared with TRBD1. The trim removed 4 bases at V and 4 bases at J, leaving 8 bases unmatched. CDR1 and CDR2 (germline): MDHEN, SYDVKM. The CDR3 contains 15 residues. This CDR3 is CASSWTGKGADTQYF. The DNA for the CDR3 is TGTGCCAGCAGTTGGACAGGCAAGGGGGCAGATACGCAGTATTTT.

This clone appeared once. The V and J genes are TRBV9 and TRBJ2-7; 8 bases match TRBD2. V dropped 1 base and J dropped 7; count of bases not matched to a gene: 10. Per the germline V gene, CDR1 is SGDLS and CDR2 is YYNGEE. The CDR3 is 15 residues long. CDR3 sequence (DNA): TGTGCCAGCAGCGTAAATGCGGGAGGAGCGATAGAGCAGTACTTC. Its translation: CASSVNAGGAIEQYF. Together with reference TRBV9 and TRBJ2-7, the CDR3 gives the full variable domain: DSGVTQTPKHLITATGQRVTLRCSPRSGDLSVYWYQQSLDQGLQFLIQYYNGEERAKGNILERFSAQQFPDLHSELNLSSLELGDSALYFCASSVNAGGAIEQYFGPGTRLTVT.

The V call is TRBV5-4, the J call TRBJ2-7; weak D call: TRBD2 (6 bases). The CDR3 has 15 residues. Trimming took off 0 bases at V and 0 bases at J, with 10 bases between the two ends. CDR1 is SGHNT and CDR2 is YYREEE in the germline V gene (reference sequence). CDR3 DNA sequence: TGTGCCAGCAGCTTGGAAGCTAGCGCCTCCTACGAGCAGTACTTC. Its translation: CASSLEASASYEQYF.

This clone has more than one count but fewer than ten. The CDR3 loop is CASSKNGEQYF. The CDR3 nucleotides read TGTGCCAGCAGTAAGAACGGGGAGCAGTACTTC. V usage is TRBV6-5 and J usage is TRBJ2-7; D not certain. The germline V gene has CDR1 MNHEY and CDR2 SVGAGI. The CDR3 length is 11 residues. V lost 5 bases, J lost 7 bases, and 9 bases lay in between.

As DNA, the CDR3 is TGTGCCAGCAGTGCCCCAGGGTTAGGTCCTGGCTACACCTTC. Protein sequence: CASSAPGLGPGYTF. The chain joins TRBV28 to TRBJ1-2; D perhaps matches TRBD1 (5 bases). Germline CDR1 MDHEN, CDR2 SYDVKM. V lost 5 bases to trimming and J lost 7 bases, with 17 bases between them. There are 14 residues in the CDR3.

CDR3 sequence (DNA): TGTGCCAGTAGGCTACGGGAGAGGGATGAGCAGTTCTTC. Translating gives CASRLRERDEQFF. The rearrangement uses TRBV19 and TRBJ2-1, with D perhaps TRBD2 (6 bases). The CDR3 loop spans 13 amino acids. CDR1 is LNHDA, CDR2 SQIVND, per germline (reference sequence). V gave up 6 bases and J gave up 8 bases, with 14 bases separating them.

The chain joins TRBV3-1 (or the pseudogene TRBV3-2) to TRBJ1-1, with D hard to call. The V and J ends lost 5 bases and 1 base respectively, with 2 bases between them. The CDR3 is 11 amino acids. Germline V CDR1 and CDR2: LGHDT, YNNKEL (reference sequence). Here the CDR3 reads CASSKNTEAFF. Here the CDR3 DNA reads TGTGCCAGCAGCAAGAACACTGAAGCTTTCTTT.

The CDR3 protein is CARLSRRVASNQPQHF. CDR3 nucleotide sequence: TGTGCCAGACTGTCCAGGAGGGTCGCAAGCAATCAGCCCCAGCATTTT. This chain links TRBV5-6 with TRBJ1-5; D remains ambiguous. V dropped 8 bases and J dropped 1 base, with 19 bases sitting between them. CDR3 length equals 16 residues. Germline V gene data show CDR1 as SGHDT and CDR2 as YYEEEE.

The V call is TRBV19, the J call TRBJ2-7, with TRBD1 matching 9 bases. Germline V gene lookup returns CDR1 LNHDA and CDR2 SQIVND (reference sequence). The CDR3 length is 13 residues. V shed 4 bases and J 2 bases; nucleotides not matched to a gene: 0. The CDR3 region has the DNA TGTGCCAGTAGTAGGGACAGGGCCTACGAGCAGTACTTC. This translates into CASSRDRAYEQYF.

The CDR3 spells CAISEGPLHGGTEAFF. Here the CDR3 DNA reads TGTGCCATCAGTGAGGGACCGCTCCACGGGGGCACTGAAGCTTTCTTT. The gene calls are TRBV10-3 and TRBJ1-1; TRBD1 might be the D (5 bases). Germline CDR1 ENHRY, CDR2 SYGVKD. The length of the CDR3 is 16 residues. V was cut by 2 bases and J by 4 bases, with 17 bases left in between.

The chain employs TRBV6-5 and TRBJ2-1, with no clear D. V was pared by 4 bases and J by 6 bases, with 13 bases between. Germline V gene data show CDR1 as MNHEY and CDR2 as SVGAGI. This CDR3 has 14 amino acids. The CDR3 region has the DNA TGTGCCAGCAGTTTTACCACCGACGGCAATGAGCAGTTCTTC. Protein product: CASSFTTDGNEQFF.

The chain carries TRBV7-9 and TRBJ2-4; D might be TRBD2 (6 bases). Germline V gives CDR1 SEHNR, CDR2 FQNEAQ (reference sequence). The CDR3 consists of 14 residues. Trimming removed 1 base at V and 5 bases at J, with 9 bases between. CDR3 amino acids: CASSLVGTQNIQYF. CDR3 DNA: TGTGCCAGCAGCTTAGTGGGGACTCAAAACATTCAGTACTTC.

The rearrangement joins TRBV4-1 to TRBJ2-5, with TRBD2 matching 7 bases. Germline lookup yields CDR1 MGHRA and CDR2 YSYEKL. This CDR3 is 15 amino acids long. V lost 2 bases and J lost 4; bases outside the gene matches: 7. CDR3 region: CASSQRSSGGETQYF. The CDR3 DNA sequence: TGCGCCAGCAGCCAACGATCTTCGGGAGGAGAGACCCAGTACTTC.

V and J are TRBV5-1 and TRBJ2-3; D gene unclear. CDR3 length: 14 amino acids. Germline CDR1 is SGHRS and CDR2 is YFSETQ. Trimming pared 1 base from V and 5 bases from J, leaving 11 bases between. Here the CDR3 DNA reads TGCGCCAGCAGCTTGACGAATTTTGGAGATACGCAGTATTTT. This sequence encodes CASSLTNFGDTQYF.

The rearrangement uses TRBV2 and TRBJ2-2; 9 nucleotides line up with TRBD2. This CDR3 spans 20 amino acids. CDR1 and CDR2 from the germline V gene are SNHLY and FYNNEI. The junction had 19 bases not matched to a gene; V was cut back by 8 bases and J by 0 bases. CDR3 DNA sequence: TGTGCCAGCTCCCGAGGAGGGGGGCGCGGGAGGGCCACGAACACCGGGGAGCTGTTTTTT. Protein product: CASSRGGGRGRATNTGELFF.